This T cell receptor (beta chain) comes out of a study of OX40 agonist ivuxolimab in advanced cancers. Study-wide background: Hepatocellular carcinoma, melanoma, renal cell or head and neck cancer affected the dose-escalation patients.

Study-wide points: Compared with CD4+, CD8+ T cells on average had more expanded clones. Clonal expansion in partial responders at 0.1-3.0 mg/kg ranked among the lowest.

A word on this clone: Its antigen is not identified.

Assay: immunoSEQ multiplex PCR; the TCRdb copy retains only in-frame clones and omits some. The top ten clones hold about 30% of a sample with around 20,000 clones, approximately 80% of them seen once. This CDR3 spans 14 amino acids. The germline V gene encodes CDR1 SGHTA and CDR2 FQGNSA. With 5 bases removed from V and 0 bases from J, the gap between germline ends came to 10 bases. The rearrangement links TRBV7-2 to TRBJ1-1; weak D call: TRBD1 (5 bases). This TCR came from an adult with an advanced solid tumor such as melanoma, head and neck, liver or kidney cancer. Here the sequenced sample was CD4+ or CD8+ T cells sorted from blood, taken in a trial of the OX40 agonist ivuxolimab. The CDR3 DNA reads TGTGCCAGCAGCGGCAGGGTGCTGAACACTGAAGCTTTCTTT. This encodes CASSGRVLNTEAFF.